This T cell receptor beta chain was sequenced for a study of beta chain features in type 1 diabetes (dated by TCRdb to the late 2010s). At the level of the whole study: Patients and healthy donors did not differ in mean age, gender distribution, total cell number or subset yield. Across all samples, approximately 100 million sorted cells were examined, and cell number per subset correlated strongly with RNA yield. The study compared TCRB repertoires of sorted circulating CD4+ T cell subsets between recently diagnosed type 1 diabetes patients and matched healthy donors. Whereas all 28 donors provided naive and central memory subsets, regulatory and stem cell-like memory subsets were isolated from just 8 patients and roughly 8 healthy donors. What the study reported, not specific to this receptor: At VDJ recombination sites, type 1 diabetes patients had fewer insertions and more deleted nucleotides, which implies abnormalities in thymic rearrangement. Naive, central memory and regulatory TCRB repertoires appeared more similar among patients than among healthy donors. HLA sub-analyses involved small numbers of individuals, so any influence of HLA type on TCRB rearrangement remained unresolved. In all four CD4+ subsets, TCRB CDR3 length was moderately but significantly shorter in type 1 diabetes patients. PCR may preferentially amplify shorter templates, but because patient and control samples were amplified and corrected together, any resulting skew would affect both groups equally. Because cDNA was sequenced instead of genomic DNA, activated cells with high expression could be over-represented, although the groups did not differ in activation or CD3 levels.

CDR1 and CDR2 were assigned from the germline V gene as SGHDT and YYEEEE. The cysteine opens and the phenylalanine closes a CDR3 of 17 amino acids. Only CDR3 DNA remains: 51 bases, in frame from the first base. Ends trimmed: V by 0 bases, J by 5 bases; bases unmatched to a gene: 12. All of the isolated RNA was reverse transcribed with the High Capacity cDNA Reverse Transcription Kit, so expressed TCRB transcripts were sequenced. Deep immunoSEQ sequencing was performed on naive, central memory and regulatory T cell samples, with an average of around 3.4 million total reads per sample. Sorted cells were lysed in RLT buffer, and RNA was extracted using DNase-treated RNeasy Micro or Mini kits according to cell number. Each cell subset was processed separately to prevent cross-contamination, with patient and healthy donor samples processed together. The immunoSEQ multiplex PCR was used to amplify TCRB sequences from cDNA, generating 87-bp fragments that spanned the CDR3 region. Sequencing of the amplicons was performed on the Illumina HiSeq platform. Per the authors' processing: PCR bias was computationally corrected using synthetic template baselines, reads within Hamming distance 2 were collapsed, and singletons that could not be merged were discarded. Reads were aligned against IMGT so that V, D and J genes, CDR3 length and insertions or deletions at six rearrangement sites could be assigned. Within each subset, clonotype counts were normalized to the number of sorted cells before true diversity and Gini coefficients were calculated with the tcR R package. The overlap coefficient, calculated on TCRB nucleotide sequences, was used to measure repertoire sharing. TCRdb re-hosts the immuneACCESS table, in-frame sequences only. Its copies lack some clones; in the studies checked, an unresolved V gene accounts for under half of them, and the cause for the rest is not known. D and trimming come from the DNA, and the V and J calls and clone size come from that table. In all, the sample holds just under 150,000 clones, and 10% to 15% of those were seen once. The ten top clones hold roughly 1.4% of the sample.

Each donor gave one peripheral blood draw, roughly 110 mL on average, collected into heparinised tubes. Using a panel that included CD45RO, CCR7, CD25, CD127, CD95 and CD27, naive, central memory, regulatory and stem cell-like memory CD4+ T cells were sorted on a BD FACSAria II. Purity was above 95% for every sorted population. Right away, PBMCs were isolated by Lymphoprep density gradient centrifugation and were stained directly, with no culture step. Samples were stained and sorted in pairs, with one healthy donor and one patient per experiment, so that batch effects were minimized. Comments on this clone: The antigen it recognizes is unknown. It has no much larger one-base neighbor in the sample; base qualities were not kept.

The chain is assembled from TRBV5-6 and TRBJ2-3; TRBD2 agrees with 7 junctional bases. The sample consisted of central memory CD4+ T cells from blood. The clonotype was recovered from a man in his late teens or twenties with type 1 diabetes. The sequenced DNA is TGTGCCAGCAGCTTGGGACTAGCTGGCGGGTGGGGAGATACGCAGTATTTT. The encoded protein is CASSLGLAGGWGDTQYF.